These 19 T cell receptor beta chains were sequenced from one sample in a study of blood T cell repertoires in COVID-19. The data were produced by immunoSEQ multiplex PCR, yet TCRdb's version contains in-frame clones alone and is incomplete. Found here are about 130,000 clones, 65% to 90% of them singletons; the top ten hold approximately 6.6%. Sequencing was performed on peripheral blood. The receptors derive from a man older than 75 with active or convalescent COVID-19.

The rearrangement uses TRBV5-1 and TRBJ2-7; 8 bases are shared with TRBD1. In germline, CDR1 is SGHRS, CDR2 YFSETQ. The CDR3 totals 14 residues. V lost 0 bases and J lost 5; bases outside the gene matches: 4. In DNA form, the CDR3 reads TGCGCCAGCAGCTTGGGCGCAGGGGGCAACGAGCAGTACTTC. Translating it yields CASSLGAGGNEQYF.

The V call is TRBV7-8, the J call TRBJ2-2; TRBD2 is a possible D gene (6 bases). This CDR3 has 16 amino acids. Looked up from germline, CDR1 is SGHVS and CDR2 is FQNEAQ. V was clipped by 5 bases and J by 6 bases, with 19 bases between them. CDR3 sequence: CASSPRSGLLAGELFF. The DNA of the CDR3 is TGTGCCAGCAGCCCCCGGTCGGGACTCCTCGCCGGGGAGCTGTTTTTT.

Comments on this clone: A much larger clone is a single base away; this may be a read error. The same CDR3 can be traced to other DNA sequences in this sample. The rearrangement links TRBV7-9 to TRBJ2-7, with D perhaps matching TRBD1 (6 bases). The CDR3 spans 13 residues. Trimming shortened V by 3 bases and J by 0 bases, and 6 bases separated the two germline ends. CDR1 SEHNR and CDR2 FQNEAQ come from the germline V gene (reference sequence). The CDR3 loop is CASSLDSSYEQYF. The DNA of the CDR3 is TGTGCCAGCAGCTTGGACAGCTCCTACGAGCAGTACTTC.

The chain uses TRBV19 and TRBJ1-5, with D possibly being TRBD1 (5 bases). CDR1 is LNHDA and CDR2 is SQIVND in the germline V gene (reference sequence). Deletions cut 4 bases from V and 11 bases from J, with 15 bases between. CDR3 size: 13 residues. The DNA for the CDR3 is TGTGCCAGTAGTACCCAGGGTTCTATGACCCAGCATTTT. Translated: CASSTQGSMTQHF. The full variable domain, rest sourced from reference TRBV19 and TRBJ1-5, is DGGITQSPKYLFRKEGQNVTLSCEQNLNHDAMYWYRQDPGQGLRLIYYSQIVNDFQKGDIAEGYSVSREKKESFPLTVTSAQKNPTAFYLCASSTQGSMTQHFGDGTRLSIL.

The chain has TRBV5-1 and TRBJ1-2; a weak D match, TRBD1 (6 bases). The V gene's germline CDR1 is SGHRS and CDR2 YFSETQ. V lost 6 bases and J lost 1, with 13 bases in between. CDR3 length: 14 amino acids. CDR3 nucleotides: TGCGCCAGCACTCGGGACAACTTTAACTATGGCTACACCTTC. Translation: CASTRDNFNYGYTF. Based on the CDR3 plus reference TRBV5-1 and TRBJ1-2, the full variable domain is KAGVTQTPRYLIKTRGQQVTLSCSPISGHRSVSWYQQTPGQGLQFLFEYFSETQRNKGNFPGRFSGRQFSNSRSEMNVSTLELGDSALYLCASTRDNFNYGYTFGSGTRLTVV.

The chain employs TRBV7-8 and TRBJ1-5; D is uncertain. This CDR3 region has 14 residues. Per the germline V gene, CDR1 is SGHVS and CDR2 is FQNEAQ. Trimming stripped 5 bases from V and 2 bases from J, with 10 bases between. CDR3 protein: CASSLYVGNQPQHF. Here the CDR3 DNA reads TGTGCCAGCAGCCTATACGTAGGCAATCAGCCCCAGCATTTT.

V is TRBV7-6 and J is TRBJ2-3; D is perhaps TRBD2 (6 bases). Per germline, CDR1 SGHVS and CDR2 FNYEAQ. V was shortened by 8 bases and J by 0 bases, with 12 bases between the two germline ends. There are 14 residues in the CDR3. CDR3 bases: TGTGCCAGCCGCGGAGGGACTAGCACAGATACGCAGTATTTT. It translates to CASRGGTSTDTQYF.

This chain uses TRBV6-5 with TRBJ1-3; 7 bases are shared with TRBD1. CDR1 and CDR2 from the germline V gene are MNHEY and SVGAGI. This CDR3 has 16 residues. The junction had 6 bases not matched to a gene; V was cut back by 4 bases and J by 0 bases. The CDR3 coding sequence is TGTGCCAGCAGTTTAGGGGGCTTTAACTCTGGAAACACCATATATTTT. Protein product: CASSLGGFNSGNTIYF.

The rearrangement uses TRBV10-3 and TRBJ2-1, with 13 nucleotides matching TRBD2. V dropped 2 bases and J dropped 8; count of bases not matched to a gene: 6. The CDR3 length is 16 residues. Germline assignment: CDR1 ENHRY and CDR2 SYGVKD. The CDR3 DNA follows: TGTGCCATCAGTGAGCTGGGACTAGCGGGGTCCTATGAGCAGTTCTTC. Translation gives CAISELGLAGSYEQFF.

The rearrangement uses TRBV3-1 (or the pseudogene TRBV3-2) and TRBJ1-1; D gene ambiguous. Germline CDR1 LGHDT, CDR2 YNNKEL (reference sequence). With 4 bases removed from V and 4 bases from J, the gap between germline ends came to 16 bases. The CDR3 runs to 15 residues. The CDR3 sequence is CASSPRGGRATEAFF. The CDR3 coding sequence is TGTGCCAGCAGCCCCCGGGGAGGGCGGGCCACTGAAGCTTTCTTT.

The chain uses TRBV5-4 and TRBJ1-4; no clear D. The ends were cut back, 0 bases at V and 3 bases at J, with 6 bases in the middle. The CDR3 runs 14 residues. CDR1 is SGHNT and CDR2 is YYREEE in the germline V gene (reference sequence). The chain's CDR3 is CASSLAQANEKLFF. As DNA, the CDR3 is TGTGCCAGCAGCTTGGCCCAGGCTAATGAAAAACTGTTTTTT.

This clone was counted a few times. V gene TRBV3-1 (or the pseudogene TRBV3-2) combines with J gene TRBJ1-5, with D possibly matching TRBD1 (6 bases). V lost 1 base and J lost 6, with 10 bases in between. The germline V gene has CDR1 LGHDT and CDR2 YNNKEL (reference sequence). This CDR3 region has 14 residues. The CDR3 bases are TGTGCCAGCAGCCAAGCACAGGGCACTCAGCCCCAGCATTTT. This translates into CASSQAQGTQPQHF.

The V and J genes are TRBV5-1 and TRBJ2-1; 8 bases match TRBD1. The CDR3 is 18 residues long. The V gene end was trimmed by 5 bases and the J gene end by 4 bases; junction bases not matched to a gene: 17. Germline V CDR1 and CDR2: SGHRS, YFSETQ. DNA of the CDR3: TGCGCCAGCAGGTTCCGGGACAGGCTCCAAGGGGGTTACAATGAGCAGTTCTTC. Protein: CASRFRDRLQGGYNEQFF.

This chain links TRBV10-3 with TRBJ2-3; tentatively, D is TRBD1 (5 bases). Germline CDR1 and CDR2: ENHRY and SYGVKD. V was shortened by 7 bases and J by 0 bases, with 14 bases between the two germline ends. There are 15 residues in the CDR3. The CDR3 loop is CAITPDSSSTDTQYF. DNA for the CDR3: TGTGCCATCACCCCAGACAGCTCTAGCACAGATACGCAGTATTTT.

This clone is a singleton in its sample. The rearrangement links TRBV27 to TRBJ2-7, with TRBD1 matching 7 bases. The trim removed 6 bases at V and 2 bases at J, leaving 7 bases unmatched. The length of the CDR3 is 14 residues. Germline loops: CDR1 MNHEY, CDR2 SMNVEV (reference sequence). As DNA, the CDR3 is TGTGCCAGCAGATACCGGGACAGCCCCTACGAGCAGTACTTC. This encodes CASRYRDSPYEQYF.

The chain recombines TRBV21-1 with TRBJ1-2; the D call in the table, TRBD1, was not verified against the DNA. TRBV21-1 is a recognized pseudogene. CDR3 length equals 12 residues. CDR3 sequence: CASSGQVYGYTF. CDR3 in DNA: TGTGCCAGCAGCGGACAGGTCTATGGCTACACCTTC.

The chain uses TRBV11-3 and TRBJ2-2, with a possible D match to TRBD1 (6 bases). The CDR3 contains 19 residues. Trimming took off 3 bases at V and 0 bases at J, with 20 bases between the two ends. Germline V CDR1 and CDR2: SGHNT, YENEEA. The CDR3 here is CASSFQSTGRIANTGELFF. The CDR3 DNA reads as TGTGCCAGCAGCTTCCAATCGACAGGCCGAATAGCGAACACCGGGGAGCTGTTTTTT.

The CDR3 sequence: CAWSAGGFGYEQYF. CDR3 coding DNA: TGTGCCTGGAGTGCCGGAGGTTTTGGTTACGAGCAGTACTTC. V usage is TRBV30 and J usage is TRBJ2-7; D is perhaps TRBD2 (5 bases). V was trimmed by 1 base and J by 4 bases, leaving 14 bases between them. The CDR3 length is 14 residues. Germline CDR1 GTSNPN, CDR2 SVGIG (reference sequence).

The V and J genes are TRBV19 and TRBJ2-5, with 13 bases aligning to TRBD2. Germline assignment: CDR1 LNHDA and CDR2 SQIVND (reference sequence). The CDR3 runs to 12 residues. The CDR3 DNA reads TGTGCTACGACTAGCGGGGGGGAGACCCAGTACTTC. Protein: CATTSGGETQYF.